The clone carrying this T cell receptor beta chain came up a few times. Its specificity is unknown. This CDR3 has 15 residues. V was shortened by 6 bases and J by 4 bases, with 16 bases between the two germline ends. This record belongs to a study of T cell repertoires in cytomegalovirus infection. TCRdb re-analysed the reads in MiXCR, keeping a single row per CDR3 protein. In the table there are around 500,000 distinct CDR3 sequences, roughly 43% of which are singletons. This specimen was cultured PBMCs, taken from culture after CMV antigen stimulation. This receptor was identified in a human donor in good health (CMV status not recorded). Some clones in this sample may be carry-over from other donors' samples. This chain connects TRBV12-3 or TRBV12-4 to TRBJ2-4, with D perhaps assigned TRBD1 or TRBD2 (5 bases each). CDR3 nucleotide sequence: TGTGCCAGCAGCCCTACCGGGGCCGCGAAAAACATTCAGTACTTC. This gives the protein CASSPTGAAKNIQYF.